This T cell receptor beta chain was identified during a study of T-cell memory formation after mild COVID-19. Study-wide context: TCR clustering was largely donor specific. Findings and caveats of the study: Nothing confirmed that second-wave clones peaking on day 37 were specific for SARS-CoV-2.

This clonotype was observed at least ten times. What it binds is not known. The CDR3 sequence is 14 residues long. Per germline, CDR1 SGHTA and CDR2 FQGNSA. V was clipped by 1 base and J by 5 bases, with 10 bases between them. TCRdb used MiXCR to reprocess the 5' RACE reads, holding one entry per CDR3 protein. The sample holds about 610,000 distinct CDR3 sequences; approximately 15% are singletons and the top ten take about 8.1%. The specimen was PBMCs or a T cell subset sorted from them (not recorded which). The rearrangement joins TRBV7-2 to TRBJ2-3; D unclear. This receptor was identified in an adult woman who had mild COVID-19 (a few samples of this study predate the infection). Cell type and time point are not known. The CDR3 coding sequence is TGTGCCAGCAGCTTAGGGGCTATCGGAGATACGCAGTATTTT. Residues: CASSLGAIGDTQYF.